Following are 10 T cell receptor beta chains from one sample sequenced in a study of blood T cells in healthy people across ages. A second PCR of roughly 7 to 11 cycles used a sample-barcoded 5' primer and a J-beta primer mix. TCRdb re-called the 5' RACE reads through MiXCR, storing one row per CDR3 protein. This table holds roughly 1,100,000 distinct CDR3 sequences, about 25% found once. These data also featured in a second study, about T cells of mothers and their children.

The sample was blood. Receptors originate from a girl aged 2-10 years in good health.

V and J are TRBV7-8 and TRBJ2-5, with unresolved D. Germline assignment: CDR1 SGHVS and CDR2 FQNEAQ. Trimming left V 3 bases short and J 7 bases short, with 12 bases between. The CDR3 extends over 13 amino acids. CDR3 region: CASSFGSSGTQYF. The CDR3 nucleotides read TGTGCCAGCAGCTTTGGGTCTTCAGGGACCCAGTACTTC.

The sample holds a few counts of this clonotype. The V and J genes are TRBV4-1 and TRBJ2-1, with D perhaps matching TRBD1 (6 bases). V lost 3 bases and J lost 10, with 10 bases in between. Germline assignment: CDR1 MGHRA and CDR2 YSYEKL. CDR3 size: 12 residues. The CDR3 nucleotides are TGCGCCAGCAGCCACGGGACACTAGAGCAGTTCTTC. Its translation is CASSHGTLEQFF.

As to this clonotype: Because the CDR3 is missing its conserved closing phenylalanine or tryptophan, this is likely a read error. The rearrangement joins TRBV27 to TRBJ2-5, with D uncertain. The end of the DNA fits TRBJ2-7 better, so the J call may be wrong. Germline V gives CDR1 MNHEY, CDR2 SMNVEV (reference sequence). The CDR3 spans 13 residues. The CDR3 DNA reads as TGTGCCAGCAGTTTATTGGGCACTTACGAGCAGTACTTG. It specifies CASSLLGTYEQYL.

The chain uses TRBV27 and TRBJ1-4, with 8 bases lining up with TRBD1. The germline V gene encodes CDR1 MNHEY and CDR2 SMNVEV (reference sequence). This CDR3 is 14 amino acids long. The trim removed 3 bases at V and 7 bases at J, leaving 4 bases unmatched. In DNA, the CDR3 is TGTGCCAGCAGTTTCAGGGGGCAAGGTGAAAAACTGTTTTTT. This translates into CASSFRGQGEKLFF.

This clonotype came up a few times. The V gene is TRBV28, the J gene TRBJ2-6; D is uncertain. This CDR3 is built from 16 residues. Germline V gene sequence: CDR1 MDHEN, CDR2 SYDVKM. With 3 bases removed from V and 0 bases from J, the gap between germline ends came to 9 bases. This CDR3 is CASSFPEHSGANVLTF. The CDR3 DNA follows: TGTGCCAGCAGTTTCCCCGAGCACTCTGGGGCCAACGTCCTGACTTTC.

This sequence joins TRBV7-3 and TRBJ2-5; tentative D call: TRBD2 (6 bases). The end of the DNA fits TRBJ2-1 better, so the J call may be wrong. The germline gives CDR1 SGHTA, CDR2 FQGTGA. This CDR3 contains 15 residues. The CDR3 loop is CASSLGGAVFNEQFF. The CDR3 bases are TGTGCCAGCAGCTTAGGCGGGGCGGTCTTCAATGAGCAGTTCTTC.

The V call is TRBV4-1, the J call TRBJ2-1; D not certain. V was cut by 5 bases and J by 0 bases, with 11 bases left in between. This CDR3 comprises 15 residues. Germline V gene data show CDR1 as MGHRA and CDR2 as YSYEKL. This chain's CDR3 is CASSTRVSSYNEQFF. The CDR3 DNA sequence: TGCGCCAGCAGCACTCGGGTGAGCTCCTACAATGAGCAGTTCTTC.

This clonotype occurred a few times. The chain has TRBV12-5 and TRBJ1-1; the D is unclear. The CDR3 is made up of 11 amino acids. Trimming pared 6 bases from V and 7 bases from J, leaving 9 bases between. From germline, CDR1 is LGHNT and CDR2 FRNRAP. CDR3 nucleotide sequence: TGTGCTAGTGGGGAATCCGTTGAAGCTTTCTTT. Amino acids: CASGESVEAFF.

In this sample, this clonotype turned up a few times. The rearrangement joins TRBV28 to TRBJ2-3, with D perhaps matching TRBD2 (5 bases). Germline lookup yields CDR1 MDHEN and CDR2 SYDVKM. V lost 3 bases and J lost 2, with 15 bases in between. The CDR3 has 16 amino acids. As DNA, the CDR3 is TGTGCCAGCAGTTTGTATGAGCGGACCGTCACAGATACGCAGTATTTT. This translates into CASSLYERTVTDTQYF.

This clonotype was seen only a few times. CDR3 nucleotide sequence: TGTGCCAGCAGCTTAGGGCTGTCCCCAACCACAGATACGCAGTATTTT. It is translated as CASSLGLSPTTDTQYF. This chain links TRBV7-2 with TRBJ2-3; D remains ambiguous. V was cut by 1 base and J by 2 bases, with 13 bases left in between. The CDR3 contains 16 residues. Germline CDR1 reads SGHTA; CDR2 reads FQGNSA.